One and the same sample provided the 16 T cell receptor beta chains below, sequenced in a study of cytomegalovirus exposure and HLA in healthy donors. This PCR relied on a set of 60 Vbeta primers and 13 Jbeta primers. Sequencing was performed with immunoSEQ multiplex PCR; in TCRdb, only in-frame clones are kept and a portion is missing. The table has fewer than 200,000 clones, more than 65% seen once. The sequenced material came from PBMCs. The receptors originated from a woman aged 50 to 60 in good health and CMV-seronegative.

The J gene is TRBJ2-5, the V gene TRBV2, with TRBD1 matching over 7 bases. The DNA matches TRBJ2-7 better at its end, which makes the J call doubtful. Germline V lookup: CDR1 SNHLY, CDR2 FYNNEI. The CDR3 contains 14 residues. CDR3 region: CASSPRTGSYEQYF. The CDR3 DNA reads TGTGCCAGCAGCCCCAGGACAGGCTCCTACGAGCAGTACTTC.

The V call is TRBV7-2, the J call TRBJ2-1; TRBD2 matches at 7 bases. CDR3 length: 12 residues. V gave up 4 bases and J gave up 14 bases; unmatched junction bases: 8. CDR1 SGHTA and CDR2 FQGNSA come from the germline V gene. The CDR3 nucleotides are TGTGCCAGCAGCTCCGGCGGGAGTCGCAAGTTCTTC. It encodes CASSSGGSRKFF.

This clone was seen once. V and J are TRBV4-2 and TRBJ2-7; TRBD2 agrees at 16 bases. This CDR3 region has 18 residues. Germline V gives CDR1 LGHNA, CDR2 YNFKEQ. The V gene end was trimmed by 0 bases and the J gene end by 4 bases; junction bases not matched to a gene: 6. CDR3 loop: CASSQERGTSGRAYEQYF. In DNA, the CDR3 is TGTGCCAGCAGCCAAGAAAGAGGGACTAGCGGGAGGGCGTACGAGCAGTACTTC.

This chain links TRBV18 with TRBJ1-1; 8 bases align to TRBD1. V gave up 3 bases and J gave up 0 bases; unmatched junction bases: 6. The CDR3 totals 16 residues. CDR1 KGHSH and CDR2 LQKENI come from the germline V gene. CDR3 sequence: CASSPADRALNTEAFF. The CDR3 bases are TGTGCCAGCTCACCGGCGGACAGGGCCCTGAACACTGAAGCTTTCTTT.

The chain carries TRBV5-4 and TRBJ2-3; TRBD2 matches 12 bases. CDR3 length equals 17 residues. Germline V gives CDR1 SGHNT, CDR2 YYREEE (reference sequence). J gave up 6 bases and V 0 bases, and 8 bases lay outside the gene matches. CDR3 coding DNA: TGTGCCAGCAGCTTGGCTCTAACGACTAGCGGGAGTGATACGCAGTATTTT. Amino acids: CASSLALTTSGSDTQYF.

To note about this clone: This is likely a read error, given that the CDR3 carries no conserved phenylalanine or tryptophan at its end. The chain joins TRBV10-3 to TRBJ1-2, with TRBD1 matching over 8 bases. CDR3 length equals 13 residues. Looked up from germline, CDR1 is ENHRY and CDR2 is SYGVKD. Written as DNA, the CDR3 is TGTGCCATCGGTGACAGGGGAAACTATGGCTACACCCTC. It translates to CAIGDRGNYGYTL.

This clone turned up a few times. The chain recombines TRBV28 with TRBJ1-2, with D hard to call. The V end lost 5 bases, the J end lost 2 bases, and 18 bases lay between the germline ends. The germline gives CDR1 MDHEN, CDR2 SYDVKM. This CDR3 spans 16 amino acids. The CDR3 DNA is TGTGCCAGCAGTCAAACAGTCGCATTTGTAAACTATGGCTACACCTTC. It codes for CASSQTVAFVNYGYTF.

J is TRBJ2-5 and V is TRBV9; TRBD1 aligns across 11 bases. Germline V CDR1 and CDR2: SGDLS, YYNGEE. Trimming took 3 bases from V and 2 from J; bases not matched to a gene: 9. CDR3 size: 17 residues. Written as DNA, the CDR3 is TGTGCCAGCAGCGATTACTCCGGGACAGGGGGTCAAGAGACCCAGTACTTC. This encodes CASSDYSGTGGQETQYF.

The rearrangement joins TRBV30 to TRBJ1-6, with 10 bases lining up with TRBD1. With V trimmed by 5 bases and J by 8 bases, 3 bases remained unmatched. The germline gives CDR1 GTSNPN, CDR2 SVGIG (reference sequence). The CDR3 runs to 13 residues. CDR3 nucleotide sequence: TGTGCCTGGTGGACAGGGGGTTATTCACCCCTCCACTTT. This codes for CAWWTGGYSPLHF.

V usage is TRBV27 and J usage is TRBJ2-7; the D gene is possibly TRBD2 (5 bases). Trimming removed 6 bases from V and 7 bases from J, with 16 bases in between. Germline V CDR1 and CDR2: MNHEY, SMNVEV (reference sequence). The CDR3 loop spans 13 amino acids. CDR3 nucleotides: TGTGCCAGCAGAAGGGCCTCGGGGTGGGAGCAGTACTTC. It is translated as CASRRASGWEQYF.

The chain employs TRBV2 and TRBJ2-5; TRBD1 matches at 9 bases. From germline, CDR1 is SNHLY and CDR2 FYNNEI. V gave up 4 bases and J gave up 0 bases; unmatched junction bases: 6. The CDR3 loop spans 16 amino acids. Written as DNA, the CDR3 is TGTGCCAGCAGTGTCAGACAGGGGGGGCACCAAGAGACCCAGTACTTC. This encodes CASSVRQGGHQETQYF.

The chain uses TRBV6-6 and TRBJ1-2; 9 positions agree with TRBD1. CDR3 length: 15 amino acids. V was clipped by 2 bases and J by 8 bases; unmatched bases: 9. The germline V gene has CDR1 MNHNY and CDR2 SVGAGI (reference sequence). The CDR3 sequence: CASSYVRGQGNGYTF. Written as DNA, the CDR3 is TGTGCCAGCAGTTACGTGAGGGGACAGGGAAACGGCTACACCTTC.

The chain combines TRBV2 with TRBJ2-1; D is possibly TRBD2 (6 bases). Germline CDR1 is SNHLY and CDR2 is FYNNEI. The V gene lost 8 bases and the J gene lost 2 bases, with 19 bases spanning the gap. CDR3 length: 16 residues. This CDR3 reads CASLGGGGITYNEQFF. CDR3 in DNA: TGTGCCAGCCTCGGGGGTGGCGGGATAACCTACAATGAGCAGTTCTTC.

The chain carries TRBV6-4 and TRBJ1-1; TRBD1 is a possible D gene (6 bases). Per germline, CDR1 MRHNA and CDR2 SNTAGT. This CDR3 is 13 amino acids long. Trimming took 3 bases from V and 3 from J, leaving 8 bases between them. The CDR3 DNA reads as TGTGCCAGCAGTGATAACAGGGACACTGAAGCTTTCTTT. This translates into CASSDNRDTEAFF.

The V gene is TRBV7-9, the J gene TRBJ2-3; 7 positions agree with TRBD1. Trimming removed 5 bases from V and 3 bases from J; junction bases left unmatched: 2. The CDR3 extends over 13 amino acids. CDR1 SEHNR and CDR2 FQNEAQ come from the germline V gene (reference sequence). The CDR3 DNA reads as TGTGCCAGCAGCCCACAGGGGACAGATACGCAGTATTTT. Protein sequence: CASSPQGTDTQYF.

The rearrangement uses TRBV7-9 and TRBJ2-7; 9 bases are a match to TRBD2. Germline trimming cut 5 bases from V and 6 bases from J; bases unmatched to any gene: 20. The CDR3 loop spans 18 amino acids. Per germline, CDR1 SEHNR and CDR2 FQNEAQ (reference sequence). The CDR3 DNA follows: TGTGCCAGCAGCACTCCCCGAGGCGGGGGGGACGACATGCTCGAGCAGTACTTC. Its protein product is CASSTPRGGGDDMLEQYF.